The 24 T cell receptor beta chains in this list originate from one sample, sequenced in a study of shared clonotypes between healthy human individuals. This table comes from immunoSEQ multiplex PCR, and its TCRdb copy is limited to in-frame clones, with some not included. The table lists approximately 1.5 million clones, 95% to 99% of them singletons. The sample consisted of naive CD4+ T cells sorted from blood. The subset: CD45RA+ positively selected. The source of these receptors is a young man in good health.

The chain carries TRBV2 and TRBJ2-3, with TRBD1 matching 8 bases. V trimming: 1 base; J trimming: 3 bases; junction bases outside the gene matches: 0. CDR3 size: 14 residues. CDR1 is SNHLY, CDR2 FYNNEI, per germline. CDR3 in amino acids: CASSEDRGTDTQYF. Written as DNA, the CDR3 is TGTGCCAGCAGTGAAGACAGGGGGACAGATACGCAGTATTTT. The variable domain in full, with the rest retrieved from reference TRBV2 and TRBJ2-3, is EPEVTQTPSHQVTQMGQEVILRCVPISNHLYFYWYRQILGQKVEFLVSFYNNEISEKSEIFDDQFSVERPDGSNFTLKIRSTKLEDSAMYFCASSEDRGTDTQYFGPGTRLTVL.

V usage is TRBV20-1 and J usage is TRBJ2-5; TRBD1 is a possible D gene (5 bases). Germline assignment: CDR1 DFQATT and CDR2 SNEGSKA (reference sequence). Between the trimmed V and J ends, which lost 6 bases and 7 bases, there was a span of 6 bases. The CDR3 runs to 9 residues. As DNA, the CDR3 is TGCAGTGCCGACAGGACCCAGTACTTC. Encoded protein: CSADRTQYF.

The V call is TRBV6-5, the J call TRBJ1-1; D not resolved. The V and J ends lost 6 bases and 1 base respectively, with 12 bases between them. The CDR3 has 14 amino acids. CDR1 and CDR2 (germline): MNHEY, SVGAGI. For the CDR3, the DNA is TGTGCCAGCAGGGGTTCTCGGGAGAACACTGAAGCTTTCTTT. Its translation: CASRGSRENTEAFF.

The chain links TRBV29-1 to TRBJ2-3, with 9 bases identical to TRBD2. Germline CDR1 SQVTM, CDR2 ANQGSEA. The CDR3 extends over 15 amino acids. V gave up 7 bases and J gave up 1 base; unmatched junction bases: 9. CDR3 amino acids: CSAGGASGGTDTQYF. Written as DNA, the CDR3 is TGCAGCGCCGGCGGGGCTAGCGGGGGCACAGATACGCAGTATTTT.

The chain is built from TRBV7-9 and TRBJ2-5; D not certain. Trimming removed 5 bases at V and 9 bases at J, with 13 bases between. This CDR3 comprises 12 residues. CDR1 SEHNR and CDR2 FQNEAQ come from the germline V gene (reference sequence). The CDR3 DNA reads TGTGCCAGCAGCCCTAGGGTGGCGGCCCAGTACTTC. It yields the protein CASSPRVAAQYF.

The rearrangement uses TRBV7-9 and TRBJ2-7; no definite D call. Trimming shortened V by 4 bases and J by 2 bases, and 6 bases separated the two germline ends. This CDR3 spans 12 amino acids. In germline, CDR1 is SEHNR, CDR2 FQNEAQ (reference sequence). The CDR3, as DNA: TGTGCCAGCAGCTCCTTACCCTACGAGCAGTACTTC. Its translation: CASSSLPYEQYF. Combining the CDR3 with reference TRBV7-9 and TRBJ2-7 gives the whole variable domain DTGVSQNPRHKITKRGQNVTFRCDPISEHNRLYWYRQTLGQGPEFLTYFQNEAQLEKSRLLSDRFSAERPKGSFSTLEIQRTEQGDSAMYLCASSSLPYEQYFGPGTRLTVT.

The chain is built from TRBV28 and TRBJ1-5, with TRBD1 as a possible D gene (5 bases). The ends were cut back, 7 bases at V and 7 bases at J, with 14 bases in the middle. This CDR3 is built from 13 residues. Per germline, CDR1 MDHEN and CDR2 SYDVKM. The chain's CDR3 is CASTLPGAQPQHF. The CDR3 nucleotides are TGTGCCAGCACCCTTCCCGGGGCCCAGCCCCAGCATTTT.

This rearrangement joins TRBV7-2 to TRBJ2-5; TRBD2 aligns across 8 bases. The V gene end was trimmed by 2 bases and the J gene end by 9 bases; junction bases not matched to a gene: 5. There are 13 residues in the CDR3. Germline V gene data show CDR1 as SGHTA and CDR2 as FQGNSA. The CDR3, as DNA: TGTGCCAGCAGCTTAAGTAGCGGGAAGGCCCAGTACTTC. Translation gives CASSLSSGKAQYF.

This chain connects TRBV7-7 to TRBJ2-5, with D perhaps TRBD1 (5 bases). Germline-derived CDR1 and CDR2 are SSHAT and FNYEAQ (reference sequence). Trimming pared 2 bases from V and 2 bases from J, leaving 9 bases between. There are 14 residues in the CDR3. The CDR3 DNA follows: TGTGCCAGCAGCTTATTGGGGCTGCAAGAGACCCAGTACTTC. Its translation is CASSLLGLQETQYF.

The chain carries TRBV6-1 and TRBJ2-7; TRBD2 aligns across 7 bases. Trimming at V came to 2 bases and at J to 3 bases, leaving 13 bases not matched to a gene. CDR3 length: 17 residues. From germline, CDR1 is MNHNS and CDR2 SASEGT. The CDR3 nucleotides are TGTGCCAGCAGTGAATTCTTTGGCGGGAGATCAAACTACGAGCAGTACTTC. This encodes CASSEFFGGRSNYEQYF.

The chain joins TRBV19 to TRBJ2-1, with 9 bases that match TRBD1. The CDR3 extends over 15 amino acids. Germline V gives CDR1 LNHDA, CDR2 SQIVND (reference sequence). V lost 4 bases, J lost 2 bases, and 3 bases stayed unmatched. CDR3 in DNA: TGTGCCAGTAGTAGACGACAGGGGGCCTACAATGAGCAGTTCTTC. Its translation: CASSRRQGAYNEQFF.

The chain is built from TRBV14 and TRBJ2-1, with 12 bases lining up with TRBD2. The V and J ends lost 3 bases and 10 bases, in that order; junction bases with no gene match: 13. The CDR3 is 17 amino acids. The germline gives CDR1 SGHDN, CDR2 FVKESK. The CDR3 sequence: CASSQSAGLAGLWEQFF. The CDR3 region has the DNA TGTGCCAGCAGCCAGAGTGCCGGACTAGCGGGACTTTGGGAGCAGTTCTTC.

V gene TRBV6-1 combines with J gene TRBJ2-7, with D perhaps TRBD1 (6 bases). Germline V gives CDR1 MNHNS, CDR2 SASEGT. This CDR3 is built from 15 residues. V shed 6 bases and J shed 1 base, with 16 bases lying between them. CDR3 nucleotide sequence: TGTGCCAGCAGCCTAACAGGGTTCCTGTCCTACGAGCAGTACTTC. As protein: CASSLTGFLSYEQYF.

The chain couples TRBV7-8 to TRBJ2-1, with D unclear. Germline V lookup: CDR1 SGHVS, CDR2 FQNEAQ. CDR3 size: 12 residues. V was pared by 2 bases and J by 7 bases, with 6 bases between. CDR3 DNA sequence: TGTGCCAGCAGCTTACTTAGAAATGAGCAGTTCTTC. Its translation: CASSLLRNEQFF. Filled out from reference TRBV7-8 and TRBJ2-1, the complete variable domain reads GAGVSQSPRYKVAKRGQDVALRCDPISGHVSLFWYQQALGQGPEFLTYFQNEAQLDKSGLPSDRFFAERPEGSVSTLKIQRTQQEDSAVYLCASSLLRNEQFFGPGTRLTVL.

V usage is TRBV7-8 and J usage is TRBJ2-2; D possibly corresponds to TRBD1 (5 bases). Germline loops: CDR1 SGHVS, CDR2 FQNEAQ. CDR3 size: 15 residues. The germline V and J ends were trimmed by 7 bases and 2 bases, with 14 bases remaining between them. CDR3 in DNA: TGTGCCAGCATGGTGAAGGACACCAACACCGGGGAGCTGTTTTTT. Translating it yields CASMVKDTNTGELFF.

This sequence joins TRBV5-4 and TRBJ2-1, with TRBD2 matching over 11 bases. The CDR3 is made up of 17 amino acids. V shed 1 base and J 6 bases; nucleotides not matched to a gene: 9. The germline CDR1 and CDR2 sequences are SGHNT and YYREEE (reference sequence). CDR3 in amino acids: CASSLLGSGRAFNEQFF. The CDR3 nucleotides are TGTGCCAGCAGCTTGCTCGGTAGCGGGAGGGCCTTCAATGAGCAGTTCTTC.

The V gene is TRBV9, the J gene TRBJ2-7, with 7 positions matching TRBD1. Germline lookup yields CDR1 SGDLS and CDR2 YYNGEE. Losses at the gene ends were 2 bases for V and 5 bases for J; bases not matched to a gene: 7. The CDR3 has 14 amino acids. The CDR3 here is CASSVRPQGNEQYF. As DNA, the CDR3 is TGTGCCAGCAGCGTTCGTCCACAGGGGAACGAGCAGTACTTC.

This chain joins TRBV18 and TRBJ1-5; possible D gene TRBD1, 5 bases. The germline gives CDR1 KGHSH, CDR2 LQKENI. The V end was cut by 1 base, the J end by 8 bases, with 12 bases between. CDR3 length: 14 amino acids. The CDR3 coding sequence is TGTGCCAGCTCACCACTGGAGGGACTAAAGCCCCAGCATTTT. Encoded protein: CASSPLEGLKPQHF.

The chain carries TRBV28 and TRBJ2-1; 8 nucleotides match TRBD2. The V gene end was trimmed by 7 bases and the J gene end by 4 bases; junction bases not matched to a gene: 9. The CDR3 consists of 15 residues. CDR1 and CDR2 from the germline V gene are MDHEN and SYDVKM. The CDR3 nucleotides are TGTGCCAGCATTACCCCTCGCGGGGGGTACAATGAGCAGTTCTTC. It encodes CASITPRGGYNEQFF.

The chain has TRBV5-1 and TRBJ2-3; 7 bases match TRBD2. With 0 bases clipped from V and 1 base from J, the junction kept 14 bases outside the gene matches. This CDR3 has 19 residues. Germline loops: CDR1 SGHRS, CDR2 YFSETQ. The CDR3 nucleotides read TGCGCCAGCAGCTTGGAAACCAGACTTGGGCGGGAGCGCACAGATACGCAGTATTTT. This encodes CASSLETRLGRERTDTQYF.

This rearrangement joins TRBV6-1 to TRBJ1-1; D may be TRBD1 (5 bases). CDR1 and CDR2 (germline): MNHNS, SASEGT. Trimming cost V 7 bases and J 7 bases, with 16 bases left between them. This CDR3 is 13 amino acids long. The CDR3 sequence is CASKKTETNEAFF. CDR3 DNA sequence: TGTGCCAGCAAGAAGACAGAAACCAATGAAGCTTTCTTT.

The chain recombines TRBV9 with TRBJ2-1; perhaps TRBD1 as D (6 bases). The CDR3 spans 19 residues. Deletions cut 0 bases from V and 0 bases from J, with 19 bases between. Looked up from germline, CDR1 is SGDLS and CDR2 is YYNGEE. The CDR3: CASSVVGGPLLASYNEQFF. Here the CDR3 DNA reads TGTGCCAGCAGCGTAGTAGGGGGACCACTTCTAGCCTCCTACAATGAGCAGTTCTTC. Based on the CDR3 plus reference TRBV9 and TRBJ2-1, the full variable domain is DSGVTQTPKHLITATGQRVTLRCSPRSGDLSVYWYQQSLDQGLQFLIQYYNGEERAKGNILERFSAQQFPDLHSELNLSSLELGDSALYFCASSVVGGPLLASYNEQFFGPGTRLTVL.

A note on this clone: Different DNA sequences within this sample yield the same CDR3. The chain uses TRBV15 and TRBJ2-7; no firm D call. Germline CDR1 reads LNHNV; CDR2 reads YYDKDF (reference sequence). This CDR3 has 13 amino acids. V lost 0 bases to trimming and J lost 3 bases, with 6 bases between them. CDR3 region: CATSRDRGYEQYF. The CDR3 nucleotides read TGTGCCACCAGCAGAGATCGAGGCTACGAGCAGTACTTC.

V and J are TRBV30 and TRBJ1-1; D unclear. With 0 bases removed from V and 8 bases from J, the gap between germline ends came to 7 bases. This CDR3 region has 11 residues. Germline V gene sequence: CDR1 GTSNPN, CDR2 SVGIG (reference sequence). The CDR3 region is CAWSVDQEAFF. CDR3 in DNA: TGTGCCTGGAGTGTAGACCAAGAAGCTTTCTTT. The full variable domain, in which reference TRBV30 and TRBJ1-1 provide the parts outside the CDR3, is SQTIHQWPATLVQPVGSPLSLECTVEGTSNPNLYWYRQAAGRGLQLLFYSVGIGQISSEVPQNLSASRPQDRQFILSSKKLLLSDSGFYLCAWSVDQEAFFGQGTRLTVV.